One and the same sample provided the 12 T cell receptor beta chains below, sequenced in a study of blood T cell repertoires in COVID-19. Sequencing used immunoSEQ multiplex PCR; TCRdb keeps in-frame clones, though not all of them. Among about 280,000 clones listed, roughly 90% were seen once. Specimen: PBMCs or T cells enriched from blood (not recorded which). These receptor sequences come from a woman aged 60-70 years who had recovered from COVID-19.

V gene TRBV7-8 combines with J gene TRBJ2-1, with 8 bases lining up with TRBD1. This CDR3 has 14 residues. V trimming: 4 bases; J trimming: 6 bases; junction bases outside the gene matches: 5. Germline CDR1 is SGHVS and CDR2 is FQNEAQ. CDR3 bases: TGTGCCAGCAGCTCCCGGACAGGGAGCAATGAGCAGTTCTTC. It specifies CASSSRTGSNEQFF. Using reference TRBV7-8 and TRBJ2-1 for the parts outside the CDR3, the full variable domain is GAGVSQSPRYKVAKRGQDVALRCDPISGHVSLFWYQQALGQGPEFLTYFQNEAQLDKSGLPSDRFFAERPEGSVSTLKIQRTQQEDSAVYLCASSSRTGSNEQFFGPGTRLTVL.

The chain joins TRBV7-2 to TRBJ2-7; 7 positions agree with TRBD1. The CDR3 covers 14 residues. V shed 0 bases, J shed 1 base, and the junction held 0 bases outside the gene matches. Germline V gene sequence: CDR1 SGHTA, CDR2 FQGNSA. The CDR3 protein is CASSLAGQSYEQYF. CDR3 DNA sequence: TGTGCCAGCAGCTTAGCGGGACAGTCCTACGAGCAGTACTTC. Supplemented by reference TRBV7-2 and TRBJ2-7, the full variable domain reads GAGVSQSPSNKVTEKGKDVELRCDPISGHTALYWYRQSLGQGLEFLIYFQGNSAPDKSGLPSDRFSAERTGGSVSTLTIQRTQQEDSAVYLCASSLAGQSYEQYFGPGTRLTVT.

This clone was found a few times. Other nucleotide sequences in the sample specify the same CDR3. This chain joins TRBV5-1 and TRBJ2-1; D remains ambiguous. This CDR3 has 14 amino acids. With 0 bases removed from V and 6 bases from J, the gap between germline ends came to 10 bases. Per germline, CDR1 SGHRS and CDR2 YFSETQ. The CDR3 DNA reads TGCGCCAGCAGCTTGGCCACCCCGGGCAATGAGCAGTTCTTC. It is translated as CASSLATPGNEQFF. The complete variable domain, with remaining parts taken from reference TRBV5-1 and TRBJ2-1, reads KAGVTQTPRYLIKTRGQQVTLSCSPISGHRSVSWYQQTPGQGLQFLFEYFSETQRNKGNFPGRFSGRQFSNSRSEMNVSTLELGDSALYLCASSLATPGNEQFFGPGTRLTVL.

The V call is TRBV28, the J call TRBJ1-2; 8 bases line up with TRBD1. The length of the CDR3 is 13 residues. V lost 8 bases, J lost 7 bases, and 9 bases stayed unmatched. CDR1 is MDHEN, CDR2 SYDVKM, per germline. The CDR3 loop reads CASLDTRGLGYTF. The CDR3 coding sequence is TGTGCCAGCTTGGACACCAGGGGGCTTGGCTACACCTTC.

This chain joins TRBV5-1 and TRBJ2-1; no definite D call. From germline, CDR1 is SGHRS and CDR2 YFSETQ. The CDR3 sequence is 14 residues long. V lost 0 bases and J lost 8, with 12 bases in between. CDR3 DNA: TGCGCCAGCAGCTTGGGTGTCCCTGAGGATGAGCAGTTCTTC. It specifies CASSLGVPEDEQFF.

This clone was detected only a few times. The CDR3 nucleotides are TGCGCCAGCAGCTCTAGATGGGACACTGAAGCTTTCTTT. Translation: CASSSRWDTEAFF. The chain couples TRBV5-1 to TRBJ1-1; D unclear. V was pared by 3 bases and J by 3 bases, with 9 bases between. Germline assignment: CDR1 SGHRS and CDR2 YFSETQ. The CDR3 is 13 amino acids.

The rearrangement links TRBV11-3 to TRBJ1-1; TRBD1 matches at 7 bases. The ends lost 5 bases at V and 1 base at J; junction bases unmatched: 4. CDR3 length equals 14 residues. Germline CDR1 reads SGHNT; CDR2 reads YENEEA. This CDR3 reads CASSTGQPNTEAFF. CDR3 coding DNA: TGTGCCAGCAGCACGGGACAGCCGAACACTGAAGCTTTCTTT.

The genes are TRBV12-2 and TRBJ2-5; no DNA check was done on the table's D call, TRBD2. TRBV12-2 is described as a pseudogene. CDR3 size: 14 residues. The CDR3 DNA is TGTGCAAGTCGCTTCCCGCGGGATAAAGAGACCCAGTACTTC. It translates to CASRFPRDKETQYF.

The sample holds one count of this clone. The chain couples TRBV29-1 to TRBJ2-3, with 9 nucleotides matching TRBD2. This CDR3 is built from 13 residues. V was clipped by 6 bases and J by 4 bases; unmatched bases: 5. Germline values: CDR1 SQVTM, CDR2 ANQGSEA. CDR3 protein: CSVGLAGPDTQYF. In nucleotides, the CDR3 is TGCAGCGTGGGACTAGCAGGGCCAGATACGCAGTATTTT.

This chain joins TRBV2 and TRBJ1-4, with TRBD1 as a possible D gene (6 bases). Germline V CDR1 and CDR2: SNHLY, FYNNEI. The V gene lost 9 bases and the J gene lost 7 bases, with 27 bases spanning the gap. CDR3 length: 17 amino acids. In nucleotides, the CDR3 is TGTGCCAGGGACCGGGACAAGGTCGGCTGGGATGGTGAAAAACTGTTTTTT. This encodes CARDRDKVGWDGEKLFF.

The CDR3 DNA follows: TGTGCCAGCTCACCTCCGACAGGGGGTAATGAAAAACTGTTTTTT. The encoded protein is CASSPPTGGNEKLFF. The chain couples TRBV18 to TRBJ1-4; TRBD1 aligns across 9 bases. V trimming: 3 bases; J trimming: 4 bases; junction bases outside the gene matches: 3. The CDR3 totals 15 residues. CDR1 is KGHSH and CDR2 is LQKENI in the germline V gene. The full variable domain, completed using reference TRBV18 and TRBJ1-4, is NAGVMQNPRHLVRRRGQEARLRCSPMKGHSHVYWYRQLPEEGLKFMVYLQKENIIDESGMPKERFSAEFPKEGPSILRIQQVVRGDSAAYFCASSPPTGGNEKLFFGSGTQLSVL.

The CDR3 coding sequence is TGTGCCAGTAGTATAGATAGCGGGGGGGCCGAGCAGTTCTTC. Its translation is CASSIDSGGAEQFF. The J gene is TRBJ2-1, the V gene TRBV19; 11 bases line up with TRBD2. Unmatched junction bases numbered 2, after V lost 0 bases and J lost 10 bases. From germline, CDR1 is LNHDA and CDR2 SQIVND (reference sequence). CDR3 length: 14 residues.